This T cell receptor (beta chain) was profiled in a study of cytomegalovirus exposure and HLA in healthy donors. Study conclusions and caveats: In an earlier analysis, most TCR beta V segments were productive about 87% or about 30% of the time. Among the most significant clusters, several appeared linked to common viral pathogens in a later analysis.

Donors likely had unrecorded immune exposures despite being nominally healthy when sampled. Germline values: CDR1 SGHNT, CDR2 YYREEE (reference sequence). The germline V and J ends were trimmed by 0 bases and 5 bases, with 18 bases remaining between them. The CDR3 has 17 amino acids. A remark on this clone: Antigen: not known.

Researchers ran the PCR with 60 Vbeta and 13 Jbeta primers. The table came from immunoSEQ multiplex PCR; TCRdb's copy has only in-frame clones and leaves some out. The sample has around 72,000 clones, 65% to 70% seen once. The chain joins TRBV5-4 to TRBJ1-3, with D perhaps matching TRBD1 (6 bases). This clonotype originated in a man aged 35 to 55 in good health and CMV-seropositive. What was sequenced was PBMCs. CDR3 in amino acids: CASSLAGTPTWRNTIYF. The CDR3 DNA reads TGTGCCAGCAGCTTGGCCGGGACACCTACATGGAGAAACACCATATATTTT. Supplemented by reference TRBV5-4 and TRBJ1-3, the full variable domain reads ETGVTQSPTHLIKTRGQQVTLRCSSQSGHNTVSWYQQALGQGPQFIFQYYREEENGRGNFPPRFSGLQFPNYSSELNVNALELDDSALYLCASSLAGTPTWRNTIYFGEGSWLTVV.